Each of the 9 T cell receptor beta chains below was sequenced from the same sample in a study of blood T cell repertoires in COVID-19 (dated by TCRdb to 2018 to 2020). Library construction relied on the immunoSEQ multiplex PCR assay. TCRdb mirrors the immuneACCESS table, restricted to in-frame sequences. Some clones are absent from its copies; in checked studies, under half trace to an unresolved V gene, and the reason for the others is unknown. Recorded for this sample are around 480,000 clones; roughly 87% of them occurred a single time. 0.65% to 0.9% of the sample is in the top ten clones. The sample comprised PBMCs or T cells enriched from blood (not recorded which). Source of these receptors: a woman in her late teens or twenties who had recovered from COVID-19.

The CDR3 DNA follows: TGTGCCATCAGTGAATCGAGGGATACGCAGTATTTT. Its protein product is CAISESRDTQYF. The chain has TRBV10-3 and TRBJ2-3; D is unclear. Deletions cut 3 bases from V and 6 bases from J, with 7 bases between. CDR3 length: 12 amino acids. Germline lookup yields CDR1 ENHRY and CDR2 SYGVKD.

J is TRBJ1-2 and V is TRBV5-6; a possible D gene is TRBD1 (6 bases). This CDR3 contains 15 residues. Germline V gene sequence: CDR1 SGHDT, CDR2 YYEEEE. The ends were cut back, 4 bases at V and 5 bases at J, with 18 bases in the middle. Here the CDR3 reads CASSPLADRLYGYTF. CDR3 bases: TGTGCCAGCAGCCCCCTCGCCGACAGGCTTTATGGCTACACCTTC.

This clone was seen only once. This chain joins TRBV7-9 and TRBJ2-7, with 8 bases lining up with TRBD2. Germline values: CDR1 SEHNR, CDR2 FQNEAQ (reference sequence). The J segment lost 4 bases and the V segment lost 11 bases, leaving 10 bases of the junction unmatched. This CDR3 is built from 13 residues. The CDR3 DNA sequence: TGTGCCGCCCGGGGGGGCCGGTCTTACGAGCAGTACTTC. Translating gives CAARGGRSYEQYF.

The CDR3 DNA sequence: TGTGCCAGCATCCCGCCCGGAGGTGGCTATGGCTACACCTTC. Protein: CASIPPGGGYGYTF. V and J are TRBV6-5 and TRBJ1-2, with D unclear. V lost 7 bases and J 4 bases, leaving 16 bases between the germline ends. The CDR3 runs 14 residues. Germline CDR1 MNHEY, CDR2 SVGAGI.

The chain employs TRBV3-1 (or the pseudogene TRBV3-2) and TRBJ1-4; 7 nucleotides match TRBD1. Germline V lookup: CDR1 LGHDT, CDR2 YNNKEL (reference sequence). Trimming cost V 4 bases and J 1 base; bases outside gene matches: 3. The CDR3 is made up of 15 amino acids. For the CDR3, the DNA is TGTGCCAGCAGCCCCCGACAGGGAACTAATGAAAAACTGTTTTTT. It translates to CASSPRQGTNEKLFF.

This chain connects TRBV28 to TRBJ1-5; D is possibly TRBD1 (6 bases). Per the germline V gene, CDR1 is MDHEN and CDR2 is SYDVKM. The CDR3 has 16 amino acids. V was clipped by 6 bases and J by 3 bases, with 18 bases between them. The CDR3 nucleotides read TGTGCCAGCAGCGCCGGTGTGGACAGAGTCAATCAGCCCCAGCATTTT. This translates into CASSAGVDRVNQPQHF.

The CDR3: CASSRTRTSGTYNEQFF. As DNA, the CDR3 is TGTGCCAGCAGTCGTACCCGGACTAGCGGGACCTACAATGAGCAGTTCTTC. J is TRBJ2-1 and V is TRBV28; 12 bases agree with TRBD2. V lost 5 bases, J lost 2 bases, and 7 bases stayed unmatched. The CDR3 runs 17 residues. Germline CDR1 MDHEN, CDR2 SYDVKM. The complete variable domain, with remaining parts taken from reference TRBV28 and TRBJ2-1, reads DVKVTQSSRYLVKRTGEKVFLECVQDMDHENMFWYRQDPGLGLRLIYFSYDVKMKEKGDIPEGYSVSREKKERFSLILESASTNQTSMYLCASSRTRTSGTYNEQFFGPGTRLTVL.

CDR3 nucleotides: TGCGCCAGCAGCTTCGGTCAGGGGGGTGGCTACACCTTC. This codes for CASSFGQGGGYTF. V is TRBV5-1 and J is TRBJ1-2; TRBD1 matches at 7 bases. Germline V lookup: CDR1 SGHRS, CDR2 YFSETQ. Trimming at V came to 2 bases and at J to 7 bases, leaving 5 bases not matched to a gene. The CDR3 consists of 13 residues.

The chain is built from TRBV5-6 and TRBJ1-2; tentatively, D is TRBD1 (5 bases). The germline V gene has CDR1 SGHDT and CDR2 YYEEEE. The CDR3 sequence is 12 residues long. The V gene lost 0 bases and the J gene lost 10 bases, with 10 bases spanning the gap. The CDR3 loop is CASSLGQYPYTF. For the CDR3, the DNA is TGTGCCAGCAGCTTGGGACAGTATCCCTACACCTTC.